This T cell receptor beta chain was sequenced in a study of T cells in Graves' hyperthyroidism and ophthalmopathy. TCR beta CDR3 region amplification was performed from RNA transcripts. The HTBI primer set drove a first-round RT-PCR of the TCR CDR3. Using its own MiXCR run on the multiplex PCR reads, TCRdb lists one record per CDR3 protein. Here the sample spans about 640,000 distinct CDR3 sequences, less than 25% being singletons. There are a few counts of this clonotype. There are 12 residues in the CDR3. The J segment lost 15 bases and the V segment lost 6 bases, leaving 7 bases of the junction unmatched. CDR1 MNHEY and CDR2 SVGEGT come from the germline V gene. Inclusion characteristics of ophthalmopathy patients comprised a Clinical Activity Score of at least 3, a NOSPECS grade of at least 4, and duration under 3 months.

This chain uses TRBV6-2 or TRBV6-3 with TRBJ2-4, with 11 bases lining up with TRBD2. Material: blood. This clonotype originated in a man aged 25-45 years with Graves' ophthalmopathy. The CDR3 protein is CASRSASGRTYF. The CDR3 DNA reads TGTGCCAGCAGATCCGCTAGCGGGAGGACGTACTTC.